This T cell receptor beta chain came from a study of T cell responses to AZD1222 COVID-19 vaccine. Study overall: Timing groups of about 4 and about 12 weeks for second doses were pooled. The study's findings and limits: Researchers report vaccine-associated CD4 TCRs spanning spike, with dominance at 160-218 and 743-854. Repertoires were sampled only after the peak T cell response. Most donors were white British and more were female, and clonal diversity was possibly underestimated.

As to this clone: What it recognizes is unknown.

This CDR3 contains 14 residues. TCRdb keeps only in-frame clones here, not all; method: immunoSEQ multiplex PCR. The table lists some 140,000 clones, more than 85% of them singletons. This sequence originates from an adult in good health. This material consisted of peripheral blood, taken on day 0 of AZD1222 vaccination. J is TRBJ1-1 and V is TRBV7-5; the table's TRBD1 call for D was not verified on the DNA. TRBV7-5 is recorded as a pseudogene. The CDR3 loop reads CARSSIQGGTEAFF. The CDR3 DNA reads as TGTGCCAGAAGCTCTATCCAGGGTGGGACTGAAGCTTTCTTT.